These T cell receptor beta chains were read from a single sample in a study of T cells in Graves' hyperthyroidism and ophthalmopathy. TCRdb reanalysed the multiplex PCR reads using MiXCR and keeps one entry per CDR3 protein. Among hundreds of thousands of distinct CDR3 sequences listed, approximately 15% were seen once. The sequenced sample was blood. All receptors come from a woman younger than 45 with Graves' hyperthyroidism that later progressed to Graves' ophthalmopathy. CDR3s include the opening cysteine and the closing phenylalanine or tryptophan. Fields, in order: V gene, J gene, clone size, D gene, CDR3 DNA, CDR3 protein. A D gene is named only where the DNA matches it firmly. The size field is filled for only some rows; it gives once, few, many or a size class.

v_call: TRBV18
j_call: TRBJ1-2
clone_size: many
d_call: TRBD1
cdr3_nt: TGTGCCAGCTCACCACCGGGACAGGCATCGGGCTATGGCTACACCTTC
cdr3_aa: CASSPPGQASGYGYTF

v_call: TRBV5-1
j_call: TRBJ2-1
clone_size: many
d_call: NA
cdr3_nt: TGCGCCAGCAGCTTGGTGGACGGATACAATGAGCAGTTCTTC
cdr3_aa: CASSLVDGYNEQFF

v_call: TRBV6-1
j_call: TRBJ1-1
clone_size: many
d_call: NA
cdr3_nt: TGTGCCAGCAGTTCCCCCTTGAACACTGAAGCTTTCTTT
cdr3_aa: CASSSPLNTEAFF

v_call: TRBV12-3/TRBV12-4
j_call: TRBJ1-1
clone_size: NA
d_call: TRBD1
cdr3_nt: TGTGCCAGCAGTCGGACAGGGGACCCTGAAGCTTTCTTT
cdr3_aa: CASSRTGDPEAFF

v_call: TRBV24-1
j_call: TRBJ2-2
clone_size: few
d_call: NA
cdr3_nt: TGTGCCACCAGTCCGACAGACATTACCGGGGAGCTGTTTTTT
cdr3_aa: CATSPTDITGELFF

v_call: TRBV4-1
j_call: TRBJ1-3
clone_size: NA
d_call: NA
cdr3_nt: TGCGCCAGCAGCCAAGCCCAGGGCTCTGGAAACACCATATATTTT
cdr3_aa: CASSQAQGSGNTIYF

v_call: TRBV18
j_call: TRBJ2-3
clone_size: few
d_call: TRBD2
cdr3_nt: TGTGCCAGCTCACCGGGACTAGCGGGAGGAGATACGCAGTATTTT
cdr3_aa: CASSPGLAGGDTQYF

v_call: TRBV11-3
j_call: TRBJ2-3
clone_size: many
d_call: NA
cdr3_nt: TGTGCCAGCAGCTTAGATGGTGACAGCACAGATACGCAGTATTTT
cdr3_aa: CASSLDGDSTDTQYF

v_call: TRBV20-1
j_call: TRBJ2-7
clone_size: many
d_call: NA
cdr3_nt: TGCAGTGCTAGAGATTTAACGGTCTCCTACGAGCAGTACTTC
cdr3_aa: CSARDLTVSYEQYF

v_call: TRBV18
j_call: TRBJ2-7
clone_size: NA
d_call: TRBD1
cdr3_nt: TGTGCCAGCCACGGGACAGAGAGATACGAGCAGTACTTC
cdr3_aa: CASHGTERYEQYF

v_call: TRBV6-5
j_call: TRBJ2-3
clone_size: NA
d_call: TRBD2
cdr3_nt: TGTGCCGGCAGTTTTCCGGGGCTAGCGGGAACAGATACGCAGTATTTT
cdr3_aa: CAGSFPGLAGTDTQYF

v_call: TRBV20-1
j_call: TRBJ2-7
clone_size: few
d_call: NA
cdr3_nt: TGCAGTGCTAGAAGTGGTTTGGCAGGGTGGAGCTCCTACGAGCAGTACTTC
cdr3_aa: CSARSGLAGWSSYEQYF

v_call: TRBV7-2
j_call: TRBJ2-7
clone_size: NA
d_call: NA
cdr3_nt: TGTGCCAGCAGCTCCTTATCTGGCTACGAGCAGTACTTC
cdr3_aa: CASSSLSGYEQYF

v_call: TRBV5-1
j_call: TRBJ2-7
clone_size: NA
d_call: NA
cdr3_nt: TGCGCCAGCAGCTTGGCCTGGTCAGAAAGCTACGAGCAGTACTTC
cdr3_aa: CASSLAWSESYEQYF

v_call: TRBV12-3/TRBV12-4
j_call: TRBJ2-3
clone_size: many
d_call: NA
cdr3_nt: TGTGCCAGGTCCCAGGGCACTAGCACAGATACGCAGTATTTT
cdr3_aa: CARSQGTSTDTQYF

v_call: TRBV29-1
j_call: TRBJ1-1
clone_size: many
d_call: NA
cdr3_nt: TGCAGCGGGGCGGGAGCTGAAGCTTTCTTT
cdr3_aa: CSGAGAEAFF

v_call: TRBV2
j_call: TRBJ2-3
clone_size: many
d_call: NA
cdr3_nt: TGTGCCAGCAGTGATGGGACCCCCCAAGATACGCAGTATTTT
cdr3_aa: CASSDGTPQDTQYF

v_call: TRBV10-3
j_call: TRBJ1-5
clone_size: many
d_call: NA
cdr3_nt: TGTGCCATCAGTGAAGCTAGCAATCAGCCCCAGCATTTT
cdr3_aa: CAISEASNQPQHF

v_call: TRBV9
j_call: TRBJ2-1
clone_size: NA
d_call: NA
cdr3_nt: TGTGCCAGCAGTAAACAGGGCCACAATGAGCAGTTCTTC
cdr3_aa: CASSKQGHNEQFF

v_call: TRBV19
j_call: TRBJ2-1
clone_size: few
d_call: TRBD1
cdr3_nt: TGTGCCAGTAGTATGCTTTCCTGGACAGGGTCCTCCTACAATGAGCAGTTCTTC
cdr3_aa: CASSMLSWTGSSYNEQFF

v_call: TRBV18
j_call: TRBJ1-3
clone_size: NA
d_call: NA
cdr3_nt: TGTGCCAGCTCACCACCGAGAGGGGGAAGCAACACCATATATTTT
cdr3_aa: CASSPPRGGSNTIYF

v_call: TRBV2
j_call: TRBJ1-1
clone_size: few
d_call: NA
cdr3_nt: TGTGCCAGCAGTGCCGGGGGTTCCACTGAAGCTTTCTTT
cdr3_aa: CASSAGGSTEAFF

v_call: TRBV20-1
j_call: TRBJ1-2
clone_size: many
d_call: TRBD1
cdr3_nt: TGCAGTGCTCCTCTCGTCCCGGGACAGGGGATCTATGGCTACACCTTC
cdr3_aa: CSAPLVPGQGIYGYTF